The 20 T cell receptor beta chains listed next were all sequenced from one sample in a study of blood T cell repertoires in COVID-19. Profiling relied on immunoSEQ multiplex PCR, and the TCRdb table lists in-frame clones only, not all of them. The sample lists approximately 280,000 clones, 90% occurring once. Source material: PBMCs or T cells enriched from blood (not recorded which). The receptors stem from a woman between 18 and 29 years old with acute COVID-19.

J is TRBJ2-3 and V is TRBV27; 10 bases align to TRBD2. Per the germline V gene, CDR1 is MNHEY and CDR2 is SMNVEV (reference sequence). This CDR3 is 14 amino acids long. The ends lost 6 bases at V and 3 bases at J; junction bases unmatched: 3. The CDR3, as DNA: TGTGCCAGCAGGTCTAGCGGGAGTACAGATACGCAGTATTTT. This codes for CASRSSGSTDTQYF.

This chain links TRBV7-8 with TRBJ2-7; TRBD1 matches at 10 bases. The germline V gene has CDR1 SGHVS and CDR2 FQNEAQ. The CDR3 contains 18 residues. V shed 4 bases and J 6 bases; nucleotides not matched to a gene: 18. CDR3 coding DNA: TGTGCCAGCAGCTCCCGCGGGACTCCCGGGACAGGGGTGTTCGAGCAGTACTTC. Protein product: CASSSRGTPGTGVFEQYF.

Here the CDR3 DNA reads TGCGCCAGCAGCCCAGAGACAGGGAGGAACACTGAAGCTTTCTTT. Residues: CASSPETGRNTEAFF. The chain employs TRBV4-1 and TRBJ1-1; 7 positions agree with TRBD1. This CDR3 region has 15 residues. CDR1 and CDR2 from the germline V gene are MGHRA and YSYEKL. V dropped 4 bases and J dropped 1; count of bases not matched to a gene: 6.

The rearrangement uses TRBV2 and TRBJ2-3; weak D call: TRBD2 (6 bases). The CDR3 covers 16 residues. Trimming removed 4 bases at V and 3 bases at J, with 17 bases between. Germline V gives CDR1 SNHLY, CDR2 FYNNEI. The chain's CDR3 is CASSVGWGGLTDTQYF. CDR3 DNA sequence: TGTGCCAGCAGTGTAGGATGGGGAGGATTAACAGATACGCAGTATTTT.

A remark on this clone: Other DNA sequences in the same sample also yield this CDR3. The genes are TRBV5-8 and TRBJ2-1; TRBD1 matches 9 bases. CDR3 length: 15 amino acids. Germline CDR1 SGHTS, CDR2 YDEGEE. After removal of 2 bases from V and 1 base from J, the junction contained 1 base not matched to a gene. CDR3 DNA sequence: TGTGCCAGCAGCTTAGACAGGGGGTCCTACAATGAGCAGTTCTTC. Protein product: CASSLDRGSYNEQFF.

This chain's CDR3 is CASAGSVNSPLHF. The CDR3 DNA is TGTGCCAGCGCAGGATCGGTTAATTCACCCCTCCACTTT. The chain has TRBV12-3 or TRBV12-4 and TRBJ1-6; D is unclear. Trimming cost V 8 bases and J 6 bases, with 11 bases left between them. CDR3 length: 13 amino acids.

The V call is TRBV19, the J call TRBJ2-7; 7 positions match TRBD1. CDR3 size: 16 residues. J lost 2 bases, V lost 5 bases, and 12 bases had no gene match. Germline loops: CDR1 LNHDA, CDR2 SQIVND (reference sequence). DNA for the CDR3: TGTGCCAGTAGTTCCCGGACAGGTAGGAGTGCCTACGAGCAGTACTTC. It specifies CASSSRTGRSAYEQYF.

This clone appeared a few times. The chain has TRBV28 and TRBJ1-2; D is unclear. Germline V gene data show CDR1 as MDHEN and CDR2 as SYDVKM. V shed 6 bases and J shed 9 bases, with 8 bases lying between them. This CDR3 region has 10 residues. CDR3 sequence: CASSHSSYTF. CDR3 DNA: TGTGCCAGCAGCCACAGTAGCTACACCTTC.

The V and J genes are TRBV5-1 and TRBJ2-3; maybe TRBD1 (6 bases). Germline CDR1 SGHRS, CDR2 YFSETQ. This CDR3 contains 14 residues. The germline V and J ends were trimmed by 3 bases and 6 bases, with 14 bases remaining between them. As DNA, the CDR3 is TGCGCCAGCAGCTCCTTACAGGGTTTGGATACGCAGTATTTT. It codes for CASSSLQGLDTQYF.

In DNA form, the CDR3 reads TGTGCCAGCAGTTACTCGATGGGCCCTAATCAGCCCCAGCATTTT. Protein: CASSYSMGPNQPQHF. The chain employs TRBV6-5 and TRBJ1-5; no definite D call. From germline, CDR1 is MNHEY and CDR2 SVGAGI. The CDR3 contains 15 residues. V lost 0 bases and J 4 bases, leaving 10 bases between the germline ends.

V is TRBV6-2 or TRBV6-3 and J is TRBJ1-5; D is undetermined. Germline CDR1 and CDR2: MNHEY and SVGEGT. CDR3 length: 13 residues. The V and J ends lost 6 bases and 4 bases respectively, with 10 bases between them. CDR3 nucleotides: TGTGCCAGCAGCGGCAATACGAATCAGCCCCAGCATTTT. Translation gives CASSGNTNQPQHF.

The J gene is TRBJ1-2, the V gene TRBV6-6; 8 nucleotides align to TRBD1. The V segment lost 2 bases and the J segment 7 bases; nucleotides outside the gene matches: 6. Per the germline V gene, CDR1 is MNHNY and CDR2 is SVGAGI (reference sequence). There are 14 residues in the CDR3. DNA of the CDR3: TGTGCCAGCAGTTACGCCCGGACAGGGACTGGCTACACCTTC. Translation gives CASSYARTGTGYTF.

V is TRBV10-3 and J is TRBJ1-1, with 7 bases aligning to TRBD1. Germline lookup yields CDR1 ENHRY and CDR2 SYGVKD. The trim removed 0 bases at V and 0 bases at J, leaving 13 bases unmatched. The CDR3 contains 19 residues. The CDR3 region has the DNA TGTGCCATCAGTGAGTCGGCAGGGGGTGTGAAGAGTCTGAACACTGAAGCTTTCTTT. The encoded protein is CAISESAGGVKSLNTEAFF.

This rearrangement joins TRBV5-1 to TRBJ2-3, with D uncertain. Per the germline V gene, CDR1 is SGHRS and CDR2 is YFSETQ. V lost 7 bases and J lost 1, with 10 bases in between. The CDR3 sequence is 13 residues long. Here the CDR3 reads CASHNPGTDTQYF. The CDR3 DNA is TGCGCCAGCCACAACCCAGGCACAGATACGCAGTATTTT.

The rearrangement links TRBV7-2 to TRBJ2-1, with a tentative D call TRBD1 (5 bases). The CDR3 runs to 15 residues. The ends were cut back, 4 bases at V and 8 bases at J, with 18 bases in the middle. The germline gives CDR1 SGHTA, CDR2 FQGNSA. The CDR3 DNA is TGTGCCAGCAGCTCCGGACAAGGGGCATGGTATGAGCAGTTCTTC. It translates to CASSSGQGAWYEQFF.

The chain combines TRBV3-1 (or the pseudogene TRBV3-2) with TRBJ2-5; 8 positions match TRBD2. The trim removed 4 bases at V and 1 base at J, leaving 11 bases unmatched. Germline values: CDR1 LGHDT, CDR2 YNNKEL (reference sequence). This CDR3 contains 17 residues. CDR3 sequence: CASSPVGTRGLQETQYF. The CDR3 DNA follows: TGTGCCAGCAGCCCCGTAGGGACTAGAGGTCTCCAAGAGACCCAGTACTTC.

The rearrangement uses TRBV18 and TRBJ2-7, with D perhaps TRBD1 (6 bases). The V gene's germline CDR1 is KGHSH and CDR2 LQKENI. V was shortened by 10 bases and J by 4 bases, with 20 bases between the two germline ends. The CDR3 loop spans 14 amino acids. CDR3 region: CATITEAGAYEQYF. The CDR3 DNA reads as TGTGCCACCATAACGGAGGCAGGGGCATACGAGCAGTACTTC.

This sequence joins TRBV7-6 and TRBJ1-3; the D is unclear. From germline, CDR1 is SGHVS and CDR2 FNYEAQ. This CDR3 spans 18 amino acids. Trimming stripped 2 bases from V and 3 bases from J, with 20 bases between. CDR3 in DNA: TGTGCCAGCAGCTTATCAAATACCCCAGAACCGCTTGGAAACACCATATATTTT. It yields the protein CASSLSNTPEPLGNTIYF.

V and J are TRBV15 and TRBJ2-1; D is possibly TRBD2 (6 bases). The CDR3 covers 17 residues. Trimming took off 0 bases at V and 3 bases at J, with 15 bases between the two ends. Germline values: CDR1 LNHNV, CDR2 YYDKDF (reference sequence). CDR3 coding DNA: TGTGCCACCAGCAGAGAGGCCCAAGCGGGCAACTACAATGAGCAGTTCTTC. Translating it yields CATSREAQAGNYNEQFF.

This chain uses TRBV30 with TRBJ2-2; possible D gene TRBD1, 5 bases. V was pared by 3 bases and J by 6 bases, with 20 bases between. Germline lookup yields CDR1 GTSNPN and CDR2 SVGIG (reference sequence). The CDR3 length is 16 residues. Here the CDR3 reads CAWRRQGVGWAGELFF. Written as DNA, the CDR3 is TGTGCCTGGAGGAGGCAGGGTGTGGGTTGGGCCGGGGAGCTGTTTTTT.